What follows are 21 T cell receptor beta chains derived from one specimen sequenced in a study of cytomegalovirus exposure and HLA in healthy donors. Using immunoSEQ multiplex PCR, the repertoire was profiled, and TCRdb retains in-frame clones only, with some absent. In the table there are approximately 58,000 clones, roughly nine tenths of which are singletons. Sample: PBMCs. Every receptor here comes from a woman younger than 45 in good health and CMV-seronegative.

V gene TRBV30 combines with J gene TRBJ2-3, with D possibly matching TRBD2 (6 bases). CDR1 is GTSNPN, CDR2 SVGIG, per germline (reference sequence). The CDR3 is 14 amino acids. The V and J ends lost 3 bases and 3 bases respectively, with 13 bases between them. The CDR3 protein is CAWRGGLLTDTQYF. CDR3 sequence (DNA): TGTGCCTGGAGGGGGGGACTGTTAACAGATACGCAGTATTTT. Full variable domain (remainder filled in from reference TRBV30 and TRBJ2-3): SQTIHQWPATLVQPVGSPLSLECTVEGTSNPNLYWYRQAAGRGLQLLFYSVGIGQISSEVPQNLSASRPQDRQFILSSKKLLLSDSGFYLCAWRGGLLTDTQYFGPGTRLTVL.

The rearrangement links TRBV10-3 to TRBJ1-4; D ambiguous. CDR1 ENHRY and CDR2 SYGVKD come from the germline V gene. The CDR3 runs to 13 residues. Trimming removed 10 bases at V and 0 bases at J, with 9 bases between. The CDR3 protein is CASAGATNEKLFF. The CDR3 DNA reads TGTGCCAGTGCTGGAGCAACTAATGAAAAACTGTTTTTT.

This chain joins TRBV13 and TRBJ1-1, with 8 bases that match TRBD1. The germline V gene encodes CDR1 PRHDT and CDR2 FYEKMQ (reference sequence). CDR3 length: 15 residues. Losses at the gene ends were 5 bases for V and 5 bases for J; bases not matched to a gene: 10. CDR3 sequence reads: CASSPSRGRLTEAFF. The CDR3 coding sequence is TGTGCCAGCAGCCCAAGCAGGGGGCGCTTGACTGAAGCTTTCTTT.

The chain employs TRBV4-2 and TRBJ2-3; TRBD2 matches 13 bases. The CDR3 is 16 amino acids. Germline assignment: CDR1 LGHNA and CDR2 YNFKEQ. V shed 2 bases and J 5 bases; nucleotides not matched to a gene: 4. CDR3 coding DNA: TGTGCCAGCAGCCAAACTGGGACTAGCGGGATAGATACGCAGTATTTT. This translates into CASSQTGTSGIDTQYF.

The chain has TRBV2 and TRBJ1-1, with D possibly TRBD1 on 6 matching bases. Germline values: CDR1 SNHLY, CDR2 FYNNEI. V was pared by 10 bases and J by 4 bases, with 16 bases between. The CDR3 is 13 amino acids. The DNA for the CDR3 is TGTGCCACCAGGAACAGGGAGGGCACTGAAGCTTTCTTT. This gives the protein CATRNREGTEAFF.

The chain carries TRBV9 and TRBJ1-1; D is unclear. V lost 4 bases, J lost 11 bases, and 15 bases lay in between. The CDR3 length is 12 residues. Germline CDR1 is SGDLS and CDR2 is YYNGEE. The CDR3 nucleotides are TGTGCCAGCAGCCCCCGGGTCGGGGAGGCTTTCTTT. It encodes CASSPRVGEAFF.

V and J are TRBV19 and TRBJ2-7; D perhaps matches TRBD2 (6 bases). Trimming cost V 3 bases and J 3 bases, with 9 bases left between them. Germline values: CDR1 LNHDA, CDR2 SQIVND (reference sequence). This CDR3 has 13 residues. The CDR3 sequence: CASSITSNYEQYF. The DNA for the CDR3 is TGTGCCAGTAGTATCACTAGCAACTACGAGCAGTACTTC.

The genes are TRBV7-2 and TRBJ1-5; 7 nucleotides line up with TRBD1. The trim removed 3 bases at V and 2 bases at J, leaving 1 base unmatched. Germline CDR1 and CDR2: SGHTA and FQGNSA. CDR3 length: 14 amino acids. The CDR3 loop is CASSFGQGNQPQHF. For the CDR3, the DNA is TGTGCCAGCAGCTTTGGACAGGGCAATCAGCCCCAGCATTTT.

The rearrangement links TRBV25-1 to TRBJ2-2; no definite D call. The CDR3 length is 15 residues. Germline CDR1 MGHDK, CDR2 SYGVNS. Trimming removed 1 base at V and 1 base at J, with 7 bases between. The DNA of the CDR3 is TGTGCCAGCAGTGAATCTATGAAGAACACCGGGGAGCTGTTTTTT. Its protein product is CASSESMKNTGELFF.

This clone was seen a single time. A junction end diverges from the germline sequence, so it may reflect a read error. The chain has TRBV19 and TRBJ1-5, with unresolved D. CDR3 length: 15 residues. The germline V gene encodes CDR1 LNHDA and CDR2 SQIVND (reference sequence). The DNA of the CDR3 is TGTGCCAGTAGCATAGGGCGGGTAACCTCTCAGCCCCAGCATTTT. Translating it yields CASSIGRVTSQPQHF.

The CDR3 nucleotides read TGTGCCAGTAGTAGAGGACTAGCGAGAGGTCTCGAGCAGTACTTC. Encoded protein: CASSRGLARGLEQYF. The chain uses TRBV19 and TRBJ2-7; 9 bases are shared with TRBD2. This CDR3 contains 15 residues. V lost 4 bases and J lost 6; bases outside the gene matches: 10. The germline gives CDR1 LNHDA, CDR2 SQIVND (reference sequence).

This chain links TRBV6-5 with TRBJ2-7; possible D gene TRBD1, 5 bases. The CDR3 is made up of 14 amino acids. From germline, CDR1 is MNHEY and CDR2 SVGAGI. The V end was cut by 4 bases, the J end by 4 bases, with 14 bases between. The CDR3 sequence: CASSSGWGPYEQYF. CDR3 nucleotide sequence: TGTGCCAGCAGTTCCGGTTGGGGCCCGTACGAGCAGTACTTC.

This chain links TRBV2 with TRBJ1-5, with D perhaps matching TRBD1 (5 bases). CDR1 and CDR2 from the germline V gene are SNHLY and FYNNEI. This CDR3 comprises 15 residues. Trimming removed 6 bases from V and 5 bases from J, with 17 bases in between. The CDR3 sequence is CASRKIPRVDQPQHF. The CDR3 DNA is TGTGCCAGCAGGAAGATACCCAGGGTAGATCAGCCCCAGCATTTT.

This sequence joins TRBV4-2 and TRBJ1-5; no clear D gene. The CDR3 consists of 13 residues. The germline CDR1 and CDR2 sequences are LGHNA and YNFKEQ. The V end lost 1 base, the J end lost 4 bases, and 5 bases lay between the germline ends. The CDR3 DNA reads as TGTGCCAGCAGCCAAGTATTGAATCAGCCCCAGCATTTT. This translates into CASSQVLNQPQHF.

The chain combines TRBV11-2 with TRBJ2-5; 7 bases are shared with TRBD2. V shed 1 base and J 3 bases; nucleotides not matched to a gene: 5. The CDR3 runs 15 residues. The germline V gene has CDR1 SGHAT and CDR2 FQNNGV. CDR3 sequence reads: CASSLASGIKETQYF. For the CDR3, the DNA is TGTGCCAGCAGCTTAGCCAGCGGGATAAAAGAGACCCAGTACTTC. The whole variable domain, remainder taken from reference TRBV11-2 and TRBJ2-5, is EAGVAQSPRYKIIEKRQSVAFWCNPISGHATLYWYQQILGQGPKLLIQFQNNGVVDDSQLPKDRFSAERLKGVDSTLKIQPAKLEDSAVYLCASSLASGIKETQYFGPGTRLLVL.

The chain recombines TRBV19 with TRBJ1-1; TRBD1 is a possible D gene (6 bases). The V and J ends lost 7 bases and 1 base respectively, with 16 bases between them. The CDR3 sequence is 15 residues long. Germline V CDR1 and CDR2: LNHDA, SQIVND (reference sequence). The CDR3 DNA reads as TGTGCCAGTAAAGGGACACTTCACCAGAACACTGAAGCTTTCTTT. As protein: CASKGTLHQNTEAFF.

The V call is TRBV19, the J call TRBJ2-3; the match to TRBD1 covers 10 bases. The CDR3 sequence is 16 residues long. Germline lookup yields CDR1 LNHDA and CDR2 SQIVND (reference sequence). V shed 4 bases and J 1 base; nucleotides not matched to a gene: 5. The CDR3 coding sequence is TGTGCCAGTAGTAAGGAGACAGGGGGCGGCACAGATACGCAGTATTTT. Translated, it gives CASSKETGGGTDTQYF.

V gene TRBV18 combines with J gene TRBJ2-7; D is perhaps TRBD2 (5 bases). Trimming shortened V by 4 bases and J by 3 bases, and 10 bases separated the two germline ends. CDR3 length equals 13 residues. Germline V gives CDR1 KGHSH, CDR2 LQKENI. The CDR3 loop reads CASSRSGGYEQYF. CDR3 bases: TGTGCCAGCTCACGGAGCGGAGGCTACGAGCAGTACTTC.

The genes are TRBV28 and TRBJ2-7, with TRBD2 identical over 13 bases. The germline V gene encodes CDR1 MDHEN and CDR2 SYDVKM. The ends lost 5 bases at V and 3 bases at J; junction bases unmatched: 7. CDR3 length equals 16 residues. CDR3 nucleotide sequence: TGTGCCAGCAGTAGATCCGGGACTAGCGGGGTCTACGAGCAGTACTTC. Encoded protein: CASSRSGTSGVYEQYF.

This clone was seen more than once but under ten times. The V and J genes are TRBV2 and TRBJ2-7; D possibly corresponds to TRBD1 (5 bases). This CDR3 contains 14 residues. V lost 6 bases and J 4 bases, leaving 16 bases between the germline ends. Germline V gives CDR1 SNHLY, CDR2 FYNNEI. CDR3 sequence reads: CASRDPGNNYEQYF. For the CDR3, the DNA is TGTGCCAGCAGAGATCCAGGGAATAATTACGAGCAGTACTTC.

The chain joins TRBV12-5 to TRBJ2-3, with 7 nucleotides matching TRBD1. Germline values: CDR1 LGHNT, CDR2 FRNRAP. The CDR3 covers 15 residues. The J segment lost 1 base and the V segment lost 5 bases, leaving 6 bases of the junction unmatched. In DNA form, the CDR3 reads TGTGCTAGTGGTCTTGGACAGGTCCGCACAGATACGCAGTATTTT. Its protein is CASGLGQVRTDTQYF.